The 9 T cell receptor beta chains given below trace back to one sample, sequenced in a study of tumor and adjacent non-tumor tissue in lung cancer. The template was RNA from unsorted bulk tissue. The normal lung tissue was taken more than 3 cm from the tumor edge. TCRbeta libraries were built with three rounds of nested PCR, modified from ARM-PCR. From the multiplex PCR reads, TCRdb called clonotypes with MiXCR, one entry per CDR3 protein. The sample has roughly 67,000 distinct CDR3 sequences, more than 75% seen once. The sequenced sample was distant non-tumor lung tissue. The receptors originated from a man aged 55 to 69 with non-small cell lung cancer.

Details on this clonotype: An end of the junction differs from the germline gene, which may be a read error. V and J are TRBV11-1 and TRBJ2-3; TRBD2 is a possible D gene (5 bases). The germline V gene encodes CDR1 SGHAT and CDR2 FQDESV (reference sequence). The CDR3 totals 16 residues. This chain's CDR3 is CTSSSGLADGTDTRYF. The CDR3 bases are TGTACCAGCAGCTCCGGGCTAGCAGATGGCACAGATACGAGGTATTTT.

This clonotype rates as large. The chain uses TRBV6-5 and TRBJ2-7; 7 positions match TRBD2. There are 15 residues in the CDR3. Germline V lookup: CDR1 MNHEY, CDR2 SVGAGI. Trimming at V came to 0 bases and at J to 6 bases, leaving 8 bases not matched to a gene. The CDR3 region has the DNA TGTGCCAGCAGTTACTCGAGGCGGGAGACGGCCGAGCAGTACTTC. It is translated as CASSYSRRETAEQYF.

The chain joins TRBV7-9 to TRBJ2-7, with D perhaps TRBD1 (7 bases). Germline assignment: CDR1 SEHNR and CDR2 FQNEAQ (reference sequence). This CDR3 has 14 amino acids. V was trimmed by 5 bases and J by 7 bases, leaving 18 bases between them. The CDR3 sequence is CASSLREGAGEQYF. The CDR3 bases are TGTGCCAGCAGCCTCAGAGAGGGGGCGGGGGAGCAGTACTTC.

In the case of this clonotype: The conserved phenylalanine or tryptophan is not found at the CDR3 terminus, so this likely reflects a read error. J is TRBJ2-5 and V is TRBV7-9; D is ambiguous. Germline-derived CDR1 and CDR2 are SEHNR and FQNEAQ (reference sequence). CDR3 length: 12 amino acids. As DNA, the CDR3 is TGTGCCAGCAGCTTAGGCTCGGAGACTCAGTACTAC. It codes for CASSLGSETQYY.

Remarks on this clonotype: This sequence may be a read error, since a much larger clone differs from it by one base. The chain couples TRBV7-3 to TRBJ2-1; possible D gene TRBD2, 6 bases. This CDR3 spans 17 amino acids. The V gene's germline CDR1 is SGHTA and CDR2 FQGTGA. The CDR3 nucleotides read TGTACCAGCAGCTTACCGGTGGGAGGTCGGGGATACGATGAGCAGTTCTTC. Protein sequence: CTSSLPVGGRGYDEQFF.

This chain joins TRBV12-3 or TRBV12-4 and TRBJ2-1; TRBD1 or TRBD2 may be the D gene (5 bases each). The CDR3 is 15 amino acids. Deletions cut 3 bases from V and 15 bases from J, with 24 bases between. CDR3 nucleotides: TGTGCCAGCAGTTTCCCTCAACGGGACCACAGTGAACGGTTCTTC. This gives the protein CASSFPQRDHSERFF.

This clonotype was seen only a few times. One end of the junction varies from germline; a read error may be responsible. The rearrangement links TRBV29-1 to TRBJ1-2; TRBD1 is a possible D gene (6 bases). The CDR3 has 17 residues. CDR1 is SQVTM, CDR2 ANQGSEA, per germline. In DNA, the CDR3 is TGCAGCGTTGAAGTCCACAAAGACAGGACCTCTAACTATGGCTACATCTTC. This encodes CSVEVHKDRTSNYGYIF.

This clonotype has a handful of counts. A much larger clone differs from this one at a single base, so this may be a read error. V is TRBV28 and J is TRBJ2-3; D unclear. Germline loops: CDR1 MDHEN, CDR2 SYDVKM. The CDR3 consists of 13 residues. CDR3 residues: CASSPLRGDMQYF. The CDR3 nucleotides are TGTGCCAGCAGTCCCCTCCGAGGTGATATGCAGTATTTT. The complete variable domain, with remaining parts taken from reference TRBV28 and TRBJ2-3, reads DVKVTQSSRYLVKRTGEKVFLECVQDMDHENMFWYRQDPGLGLRLIYFSYDVKMKEKGDIPEGYSVSREKKERFSLILESASTNQTSMYLCASSPLRGDMQYFGPGTRLTVL.

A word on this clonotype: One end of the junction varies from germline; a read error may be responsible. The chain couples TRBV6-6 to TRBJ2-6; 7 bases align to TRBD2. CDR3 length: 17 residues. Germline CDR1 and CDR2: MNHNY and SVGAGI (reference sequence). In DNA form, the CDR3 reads TGTGCCAGTAGTTATCCGCCGGGGGGAGGTGGGGCCAACGTCATGACTTTC. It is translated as CASSYPPGGGGANVMTF.